These 23 T cell receptor beta chains were sequenced from one sample in a study of blood T cells in healthy people across ages. For the second PCR, which ran for about 6 to 11 cycles, a sample-barcoded 5' primer and a J-beta primer mix were used. TCRdb called the 5' RACE reads again in MiXCR, with one record for every CDR3 protein. The sample contains about 640,000 distinct CDR3 sequences, about 54% of which appear only once. The sequenced material came from blood. The receptors come from a man in his sixties in good health.

The table lists this clonotype with many counts. This chain connects TRBV5-6 to TRBJ1-2; D remains unclear. CDR1 is SGHDT, CDR2 YYEEEE, per germline. CDR3 length: 14 amino acids. The V end lost 1 base, the J end lost 3 bases, and 10 bases lay between the germline ends. The CDR3 DNA reads TGTGCCAGCAGCTTGCGATTTAGCGACTATGGCTACACCTTC. Residues: CASSLRFSDYGYTF.

The V gene is TRBV6-5, the J gene TRBJ1-1; TRBD1 is a possible D gene (5 bases). This CDR3 has 13 amino acids. Germline lookup yields CDR1 MNHEY and CDR2 SVGAGI. Trimming shortened V by 6 bases and J by 10 bases, and 18 bases separated the two germline ends. The CDR3 nucleotides are TGTGCCAGCAGCTCCGGGGACGGAAGAGTAGCTTTCTTT. Translating it yields CASSSGDGRVAFF.

This clonotype was counted a few times. The V gene is TRBV11-2, the J gene TRBJ1-2; D gene unclear. The V end lost 0 bases, the J end lost 6 bases, and 5 bases lay between the germline ends. The CDR3 length is 12 residues. Germline assignment: CDR1 SGHAT and CDR2 FQNNGV. DNA for the CDR3: TGTGCCAGCAGCTTAGAAGGGAATGGCTACACCTTC. This codes for CASSLEGNGYTF.

The chain has TRBV5-1 and TRBJ2-1; D gene ambiguous. This CDR3 has 12 residues. Germline V CDR1 and CDR2: SGHRS, YFSETQ. V shed 4 bases and J shed 7 bases, with 9 bases lying between them. The CDR3 is CASSPKGNEQFF. The CDR3 DNA reads as TGCGCCAGCAGCCCGAAAGGTAATGAGCAGTTCTTC.

The rearrangement links TRBV5-4 to TRBJ2-1; perhaps TRBD1 as D (5 bases). The germline gives CDR1 SGHNT, CDR2 YYREEE (reference sequence). V gave up 1 base and J gave up 6 bases, with 11 bases separating them. The CDR3 contains 14 residues. The CDR3 here is CASSLMDILNEQFF. The CDR3 bases are TGTGCCAGCAGCTTGATGGACATACTCAATGAGCAGTTCTTC.

This clonotype occurred once. An end of the junction differs from the germline gene, which may be a read error. The chain has TRBV2 and TRBJ2-5; D might be TRBD1 or TRBD2, each matching 5 bases. The CDR3 is 15 amino acids. Germline V CDR1 and CDR2: SNHLY, FYNNEI. The CDR3 region has the DNA TGTGCCAGCGGTGAAGGCGGGTCTTGGGGCTACAAGCAGTACTTC. Its protein product is CASGEGGSWGYKQYF.

This clonotype was recorded a few times. The rearrangement joins TRBV2 to TRBJ2-6, with no clear D. The germline V and J ends were trimmed by 9 bases and 0 bases, with 9 bases remaining between them. CDR1 SNHLY and CDR2 FYNNEI come from the germline V gene. This CDR3 is built from 14 residues. The CDR3 loop is CARQTDSGANVLTF. CDR3 coding DNA: TGTGCCAGACAGACTGACTCTGGGGCCAACGTCCTGACTTTC.

The chain uses TRBV2 and TRBJ1-2, with unresolved D. The CDR3 covers 15 residues. CDR1 SNHLY and CDR2 FYNNEI come from the germline V gene. V was clipped by 5 bases and J by 4 bases, with 17 bases between them. The CDR3 coding sequence is TGTGCCAGCAGTCCCGACCCGATCCAGACCTATGGCTACACCTTC. Residues: CASSPDPIQTYGYTF. The variable domain in full, with the rest retrieved from reference TRBV2 and TRBJ1-2, is EPEVTQTPSHQVTQMGQEVILRCVPISNHLYFYWYRQILGQKVEFLVSFYNNEISEKSEIFDDQFSVERPDGSNFTLKIRSTKLEDSAMYFCASSPDPIQTYGYTFGSGTRLTVV.

The CDR3: CASSRQGSGTGELFF. The CDR3, as DNA: TGCGCCAGCAGCCGACAGGGGTCAGGCACCGGGGAGCTGTTTTTT. The chain uses TRBV5-1 and TRBJ2-2; 8 nucleotides line up with TRBD1. This CDR3 spans 15 amino acids. CDR1 and CDR2 from the germline V gene are SGHRS and YFSETQ. The V gene end was trimmed by 4 bases and the J gene end by 4 bases; junction bases not matched to a gene: 6.

The chain employs TRBV5-1 and TRBJ1-1, with D perhaps TRBD1 (5 bases). CDR1 is SGHRS, CDR2 YFSETQ, per germline. Trimming took 1 base from V and 4 from J, leaving 8 bases between them. The CDR3 has 13 residues. The CDR3 here is CASSLYGGTEAFF. CDR3 bases: TGCGCCAGCAGCTTGTACGGGGGCACTGAAGCTTTCTTT.

V and J are TRBV3-1 and TRBJ2-7, with unresolved D. The CDR3 is 14 amino acids. Looked up from germline, CDR1 is LGHDT and CDR2 is YNNKEL (reference sequence). V lost 0 bases to trimming and J lost 6 bases, with 12 bases between them. The CDR3 nucleotides read TGTGCCAGCAGCCAAGATAGACGATTGGGCGAGCAGTACTTC. Its protein product is CASSQDRRLGEQYF.

This clonotype was found a few times. This sequence joins TRBV7-9 and TRBJ2-4, with TRBD1 identical over 9 bases. The CDR3 consists of 16 residues. Looked up from germline, CDR1 is SEHNR and CDR2 is FQNEAQ (reference sequence). Trimming at V came to 4 bases and at J to 0 bases, leaving 4 bases not matched to a gene. The CDR3 reads CASSSGTGLAKNIQYF. The DNA of the CDR3 is TGTGCCAGCAGCTCCGGGACAGGGCTAGCCAAAAACATTCAGTACTTC.

The rearrangement uses TRBV6-5 and TRBJ2-4; a weak D match, TRBD1 (5 bases). CDR1 is MNHEY, CDR2 SVGAGI, per germline. The CDR3 totals 13 residues. V lost 6 bases to trimming and J lost 8 bases, with 14 bases between them. The CDR3 spells CASSRAGRDIQYF. The CDR3 DNA follows: TGTGCCAGCAGCCGGGCAGGCAGGGACATTCAGTACTTC.

In this sample, this clonotype turned up a few times. This chain joins TRBV5-1 and TRBJ1-6, with D possibly being TRBD1 (5 bases). The CDR3 contains 16 residues. Germline lookup yields CDR1 SGHRS and CDR2 YFSETQ. Trimming pared 4 bases from V and 7 bases from J, leaving 18 bases between. The CDR3 DNA reads TGCGCCAGCAGCGTACGGTCGGGGGTTGGGAATTCACCCCTCCACTTT. Translated: CASSVRSGVGNSPLHF.

The CDR3 region is CASSEWRETQYF. The CDR3, as DNA: TGTGCCAGCAGTGAATGGAGGGAGACCCAGTACTTC. This chain connects TRBV25-1 to TRBJ2-5; the D gene is possibly TRBD2 (5 bases). The CDR3 contains 12 residues. CDR1 and CDR2 from the germline V gene are MGHDK and SYGVNS. Trimming stripped 1 base from V and 5 bases from J, with 5 bases between.

This clonotype was counted between two and nine times. The chain combines TRBV20-1 with TRBJ2-1; D uncertain. CDR3 length: 12 amino acids. The V gene's germline CDR1 is DFQATT and CDR2 SNEGSKA (reference sequence). V was shortened by 6 bases and J by 3 bases, with 9 bases between the two germline ends. The DNA of the CDR3 is TGCAGTGCGGTTCTAAACTACAATGAGCAGTTCTTC. It encodes CSAVLNYNEQFF.

The chain recombines TRBV6-6 with TRBJ2-1; 8 bases map to TRBD1. In germline, CDR1 is MNHNY, CDR2 SVGAGI (reference sequence). The junction had 7 bases not matched to a gene; V was cut back by 5 bases and J by 1 base. The CDR3 contains 16 residues. The CDR3 region has the DNA TGTGCCAGCAGTCCTGTCCGGACAGGGTCCTACAATGAGCAGTTCTTC. Translated: CASSPVRTGSYNEQFF.

V gene TRBV6-6 combines with J gene TRBJ2-1, with 9 positions matching TRBD1. In germline, CDR1 is MNHNY, CDR2 SVGAGI (reference sequence). The V segment lost 6 bases and the J segment 8 bases; nucleotides outside the gene matches: 5. The CDR3 totals 13 residues. CDR3 in DNA: TGTGCCAGCAGCCGGGACAGGGCCCATGAGCAGTTCTTC. Translating gives CASSRDRAHEQFF.

The chain is built from TRBV20-1 and TRBJ2-1, with no clear D. Germline V gene data show CDR1 as DFQATT and CDR2 as SNEGSKA (reference sequence). The length of the CDR3 is 14 residues. V was shortened by 6 bases and J by 3 bases, with 15 bases between the two germline ends. CDR3 nucleotides: TGCAGTGCCTATTATGACATAAACTACAATGAGCAGTTCTTC. Encoded protein: CSAYYDINYNEQFF.

The chain uses TRBV20-1 and TRBJ2-5; tentative D call: TRBD2 (7 bases). The end of the DNA fits TRBJ2-7 better, so the J call may be wrong. Germline loops: CDR1 DFQATT, CDR2 SNEGSKA (reference sequence). The CDR3 contains 12 residues. CDR3 bases: TGCAGTGCTGGTGAGGGGGGGGACGAGCAGTACTTC. This sequence encodes CSAGEGGDEQYF.

This chain links TRBV7-2 with TRBJ2-3; TRBD2 aligns across 15 bases. Trimming cost V 4 bases and J 8 bases; bases outside gene matches: 7. This CDR3 spans 16 amino acids. Looked up from germline, CDR1 is SGHTA and CDR2 is FQGNSA. The DNA for the CDR3 is TGTGCCAGCAGCTCCGCTGGACTAGCGGGGGGGACTACGCAGTATTTT. Translating gives CASSSAGLAGGTTQYF.

This clonotype has ten or more counts. This sequence joins TRBV11-2 and TRBJ2-3, with D hard to call. Germline-derived CDR1 and CDR2 are SGHAT and FQNNGV. The CDR3 is 13 residues long. V lost 2 bases and J 2 bases, leaving 5 bases between the germline ends. The DNA for the CDR3 is TGTGCCAGCAGCTTAAGTCCCACAGATACGCAGTATTTT. Encoded protein: CASSLSPTDTQYF.

This clonotype occurred a few times. The genes are TRBV6-1 and TRBJ2-3, with D hard to call. Per germline, CDR1 MNHNS and CDR2 SASEGT. The V and J ends lost 2 bases and 2 bases respectively, with 11 bases between them. CDR3 length equals 15 residues. This chain's CDR3 is CASSEMPRYTDTQYF. CDR3 nucleotide sequence: TGTGCCAGCAGTGAAATGCCACGGTACACAGATACGCAGTATTTT.